The clone carrying this T cell receptor beta chain has just one count. This sample was included in a study of blood T cell repertoires in COVID-19. Overall study: T cells, B-cell-depleted T cells, or PBMCs supplied cDNA or gDNA.

The assay was immunoSEQ multiplex PCR, and TCRdb's table has in-frame clones only and misses some. Among hundreds of thousands of clones listed, approximately 89% were seen once. CDR3 length: 15 residues. Germline CDR1 reads SNHLY; CDR2 reads FYNNEI. V was pared by 2 bases and J by 2 bases, with 12 bases between. Enrolment of Seattle patients took place during active infection, and they were followed longitudinally. The rearrangement links TRBV2 to TRBJ1-1; possibly TRBD1 for D (5 bases). The origin of this receptor is a woman aged 50 to 65 with COVID-19, enrolled during active disease. The sample taken for sequencing was peripheral blood. CDR3 sequence: CASSERSGQNTEAFF. For the CDR3, the DNA is TGTGCCAGCAGTGAAAGGTCAGGGCAAAACACTGAAGCTTTCTTT.